This TCR beta chain was captured by sequencing in a study of blood T cell repertoires in COVID-19. Study as a whole: COVID-19 samples from acute and convalescent phases originated in the United States, Italy and Spain.

Germline V gives CDR1 SGHTA, CDR2 FQGNSA. Trimming removed 5 bases at V and 7 bases at J, with 21 bases between. This CDR3 is built from 16 residues. Per the original data handling: Reference gene primer amplification in the assay estimated nucleated cell counts. Assay: immunoSEQ multiplex PCR; the TCRdb copy retains only in-frame clones and omits some. The V and J calls and clone size were taken over from that table, and D and trimming were inferred from the DNA. This sample carries 90,000 to 130,000 clones, 72% of them seen once, and the ten largest clones take over 6%. Sequencing used peripheral blood. This TCR came from a woman aged 55-69 years with acute or convalescent COVID-19. The rearrangement links TRBV7-2 to TRBJ1-5; maybe TRBD1 (5 bases). CDR3 bases: TGTGCCAGCAGCAGAGGCGATAGGCAGGGCACGCAGCCCCAGCATTTT. It yields the protein CASSRGDRQGTQPQHF.